The present TCR beta chain was sequenced within a study of OX40 agonist ivuxolimab in advanced cancers. Notes on the research overall: Ivuxolimab was an agonistic, fully human IgG2 monoclonal antibody directed against OX40 (CD134), a costimulatory receptor. The purpose of peripheral TCRbeta sequencing was to test whether ivuxolimab changed TCR sequence diversity and led to clonal T-cell expansion. Intravenous ivuxolimab was administered to patients every 2 weeks at six dose levels: 0.01, 0.1, 0.3, 1.5, 3 and 10 mg/kg. Of the 50 or so patients in dose escalation, about 20 had hepatocellular carcinoma, some 15 had melanoma, 9 had renal cell carcinoma and 9 had head and neck cancer. Partial responses were achieved by three dose-escalation patients, of whom one had hepatocellular carcinoma and two had cutaneous melanoma. Patients were allowed to have had prior anti-PD-1, anti-PD-L1 or anti-CTLA-4 therapy, and about 40% of the dose-escalation patients had been treated with checkpoint inhibitors. The paper covers the monotherapy dose-escalation part of the phase I ivuxolimab trial, which included N of about 56 patients. A male proportion of 70% to 90% and a mean age of roughly 58 years, ranging from 23 to 79, were recorded for the dose-escalation cohort.

The trial excluded patients who had a history of autoimmune disease or who were on systemic immunosuppression. Peripheral blood for TCR sequencing was collected from all dose cohorts at baseline, on cycle 4 day 1, and on cycle 7 day 1. Samples came from an open-label, multicenter, first-in-human phase I dose-escalation trial of ivuxolimab. Adults with locally advanced or metastatic melanoma, renal cell, hepatocellular, or head and neck squamous cell carcinoma were enrolled in the trial. Before TCR sequencing, CD4+ T cells and CD8+ T cells were sorted from peripheral blood as separate populations. Results and caveats for the whole study, not just this receptor: In the 0.1-3.0 mg/kg groups, partial responders were among the patients with the lowest normalized peripheral clonal expansion, particularly in CD8+ T cells. Which antigens the clonally expanded peripheral T cells were specific for was not determined. Low levels of normalized T-cell clonal expansion were also shown by some nonresponding patients. At doses of 0.1 to 3.0 mg/kg, clonal expansion of both CD4+ and CD8+ T cells in blood was seen between baseline and week 6. After ivuxolimab, expanded clones were on average more numerous among CD8+ T cells than among CD4+ T cells.

As encoded in the germline V gene, CDR1 is SGHVS while CDR2 is FQNEAQ. Trimming takes 4 bases from V and 0 bases from J, and the germline ends sit 16 bases apart. The CDR3 numbers 16 residues from cysteine through phenylalanine. Just the 48-base CDR3 DNA is kept, in frame starting at base 1. Comments on this clone: There is no known antigen for this receptor. There are no base qualities to consult, and no much larger clone falls within one base.

For sequencing of the TCRbeta CDR3 region, genomic DNA was extracted from the sorted cells. The immunoSEQ Assay was used to sequence the TCRbeta CDR3 regions. The immuneACCESS repertoire file appears here via TCRdb, limited to in-frame rearrangements. These files lack a portion of the clones; in checked studies, under half of the deficit traces to unresolved V genes, and the cause of the others is not known. The sample table records 75,000 to 100,000 clones; roughly nine tenths of these occur just once. Less than 0.4% of the sample lies in the top ten. Sequences were derived from CD4+ or CD8+ T cells sorted from blood, sampled in a trial of the OX40 agonist ivuxolimab. This receptor was identified in an adult with an advanced solid tumor such as melanoma, head and neck, liver or kidney cancer. The chain joins TRBV7-8 to TRBJ2-7; the D region possibly corresponds to TRBD2 (5 bases align). The DNA sequence is TGTGCCAGCAGCTACCTAGGAGGCCAGAGCTCCTACGAGCAGTACTTC. Translated, it gives CASSYLGGQSSYEQYF.